These 6 T cell receptor beta chains came from one sample sequenced in a study of blood T cell repertoires in COVID-19. Sequencing used immunoSEQ multiplex PCR; TCRdb keeps in-frame clones, though not all of them. The table shows some 210,000 clones, with around nine tenths occurring only once. The specimen was peripheral blood. The receptors come from a woman between 35 and 50 years old who had recovered from COVID-19.

The chain employs TRBV29-1 and TRBJ1-1, with TRBD1 identical over 7 bases. Germline lookup yields CDR1 SQVTM and CDR2 ANQGSEA. J was trimmed by 4 bases and V by 7 bases; bases with no gene match: 15. The CDR3 loop spans 15 amino acids. The CDR3 DNA follows: TGCAGCGCACCCCACACGGGCAGGGGGGTCACTGAAGCTTTCTTT. Its protein is CSAPHTGRGVTEAFF.

The V and J genes are TRBV5-5 and TRBJ2-7; 8 nucleotides agree with TRBD2. The CDR3 is 13 amino acids. In germline, CDR1 is SGHKS, CDR2 YYEKEE (reference sequence). Trimming cost V 3 bases and J 4 bases; bases outside gene matches: 3. CDR3 amino acids: CASSWGLEYEQYF. CDR3 nucleotides: TGTGCCAGCAGCTGGGGACTAGAGTACGAGCAGTACTTC.

The chain recombines TRBV30 with TRBJ1-3; D not resolved. The CDR3 covers 13 residues. V shed 1 base and J shed 4 bases, with 8 bases lying between them. CDR1 is GTSNPN, CDR2 SVGIG, per germline (reference sequence). In DNA form, the CDR3 reads TGTGCCTGGAGTGCAAACGCGGGAAACACCATATATTTT. Protein: CAWSANAGNTIYF.

This clone occurred once. V is TRBV7-2 and J is TRBJ2-7, with 11 nucleotides matching TRBD2. The junction had 5 bases not matched to a gene; V was cut back by 5 bases and J by 2 bases. The CDR3 is made up of 15 amino acids. Germline assignment: CDR1 SGHTA and CDR2 FQGNSA. The CDR3 nucleotides are TGTGCCAGCAGCCCGGCGACTAGCGGGACCTACGAGCAGTACTTC. This encodes CASSPATSGTYEQYF.

J is TRBJ2-2 and V is TRBV3-1 (or the pseudogene TRBV3-2); TRBD2 agrees at 9 bases. Unmatched junction bases numbered 3, after V lost 5 bases and J lost 5 bases. The CDR3 runs 14 residues. The V gene's germline CDR1 is LGHDT and CDR2 YNNKEL (reference sequence). CDR3 region: CASSSGLATGELFF. Written as DNA, the CDR3 is TGTGCCAGCAGCTCGGGACTAGCAACCGGGGAGCTGTTTTTT.

The gene calls are TRBV29-1 and TRBJ1-2; D is possibly TRBD1 (5 bases). Per the germline V gene, CDR1 is SQVTM and CDR2 is ANQGSEA. The CDR3 length is 11 residues. Trimming pared 8 bases from V and 3 bases from J, leaving 10 bases between. Here the CDR3 reads CSSGGDYGYTF. CDR3 in DNA: TGCAGCTCCGGGGGGGACTATGGCTACACCTTC.